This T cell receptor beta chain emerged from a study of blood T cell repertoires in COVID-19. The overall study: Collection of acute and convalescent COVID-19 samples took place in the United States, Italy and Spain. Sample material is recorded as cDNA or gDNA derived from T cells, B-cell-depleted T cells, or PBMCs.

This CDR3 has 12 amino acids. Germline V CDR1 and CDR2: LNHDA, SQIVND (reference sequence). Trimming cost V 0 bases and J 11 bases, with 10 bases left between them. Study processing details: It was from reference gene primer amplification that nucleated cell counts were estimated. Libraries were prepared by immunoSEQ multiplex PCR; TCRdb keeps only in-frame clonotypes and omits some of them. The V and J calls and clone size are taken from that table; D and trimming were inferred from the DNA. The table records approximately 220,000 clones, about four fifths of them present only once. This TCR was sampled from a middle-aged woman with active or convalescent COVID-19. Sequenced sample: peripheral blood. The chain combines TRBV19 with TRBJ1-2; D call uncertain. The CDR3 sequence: CASSIEGQQYTF. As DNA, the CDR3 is TGTGCCAGTAGTATAGAGGGCCAACAGTACACCTTC.